These 20 T cell receptor beta chains came from one sample sequenced in a study of T cells in Graves' hyperthyroidism and ophthalmopathy. Using RNA transcripts as the source, TCR beta CDR3 regions were amplified. First-round RT-PCR of the TCR CDR3 relied on the HTBI primer set. TCRdb analysed the multiplex PCR reads with MiXCR anew, one entry per CDR3 protein. The data contain over 350,000 distinct CDR3 sequences, around 15% of them singletons. Sequencing was carried out using blood. These receptors were obtained from a man in his fifties or sixties with Graves' ophthalmopathy.

The sample holds many counts of this clonotype. The V gene is TRBV29-1, the J gene TRBJ2-3; D might be TRBD1 or TRBD2, each matching 5 bases. CDR1 SQVTM and CDR2 ANQGSEA come from the germline V gene. V gave up 0 bases and J gave up 1 base, with 17 bases separating them. The CDR3 is made up of 17 amino acids. The CDR3 sequence: CSVEDLDRGSGTDTQYF. CDR3 bases: TGCAGCGTTGAAGATCTTGACAGAGGGTCTGGCACAGATACGCAGTATTTT.

A few counts support this clonotype. The chain carries TRBV6-1 and TRBJ1-3; a weak D match, TRBD1 (5 bases). Germline V gene data show CDR1 as MNHNS and CDR2 as SASEGT. Trimming removed 8 bases from V and 0 bases from J, with 14 bases in between. The CDR3 is made up of 15 amino acids. The CDR3 sequence is CASRFRQLSGNTIYF. The CDR3 coding sequence is TGTGCCAGCCGATTTAGACAGCTCTCTGGAAACACCATATATTTT.

This clonotype was seen at least ten times. This chain joins TRBV28 and TRBJ2-7; unclear D gene. This CDR3 spans 11 amino acids. The germline gives CDR1 MDHEN, CDR2 SYDVKM. Trimming cost V 0 bases and J 7 bases, with 4 bases left between them. The CDR3 DNA follows: TGTGCCAGCAGTTTATGGGGGGAGCAGTACTTC. It specifies CASSLWGEQYF.

This clonotype was seen repeatedly, ten times or more. The gene calls are TRBV18 and TRBJ2-2, with 8 bases lining up with TRBD1. V was pared by 2 bases and J by 4 bases, with 6 bases of the junction left unmatched. The germline gives CDR1 KGHSH, CDR2 LQKENI. The CDR3 extends over 16 amino acids. The CDR3 DNA follows: TGTGCCAGCTCACCAATCGGACAGGGAGGCACCGGGGAGCTGTTTTTT. The encoded protein is CASSPIGQGGTGELFF.

The gene calls are TRBV10-2 and TRBJ2-7; the D is unclear. The CDR3 is 13 amino acids. CDR1 and CDR2 (germline): WSHSY, SAAADI. V shed 7 bases and J shed 3 bases, with 13 bases lying between them. The CDR3 here is CASKKESFYEQYF. The CDR3 nucleotides are TGCGCCAGCAAGAAGGAGTCATTCTACGAGCAGTACTTC.

In this sample, this clonotype turned up many times. The gene calls are TRBV12-3 or TRBV12-4 and TRBJ1-4; the match to TRBD1 covers 7 bases. The CDR3 spans 16 residues. The ends lost 4 bases at V and 4 bases at J; junction bases unmatched: 9. CDR3 in amino acids: CASSWGDRGDNEKLFF. The CDR3 coding sequence is TGTGCCAGCAGTTGGGGGGACAGAGGGGATAATGAAAAACTGTTTTTT.

In this sample, this clonotype turned up many times. V and J are TRBV3-1 and TRBJ2-5; D could derive from TRBD1 or TRBD2 (5 bases each). The CDR3 length is 13 residues. Between the trimmed V and J ends, which lost 4 bases and 5 bases, there was a span of 11 bases. Germline V gene sequence: CDR1 LGHDT, CDR2 YNNKEL (reference sequence). CDR3 sequence reads: CASSPGDVETQYF. The CDR3 DNA reads TGTGCCAGCAGCCCCGGGGACGTGGAGACCCAGTACTTC.

This clonotype has at least ten counts. The V call is TRBV13, the J call TRBJ2-1; 7 nucleotides align to TRBD2. Germline loops: CDR1 PRHDT, CDR2 FYEKMQ (reference sequence). The CDR3 sequence is 14 residues long. J lost 6 bases, V lost 1 base, and 3 bases had no gene match. Here the CDR3 reads CASSLVGRSNEQFF. CDR3 coding DNA: TGTGCCAGCAGCTTAGTCGGGAGGTCCAATGAGCAGTTCTTC. The full variable domain, completed using reference TRBV13 and TRBJ2-1, is AAGVIQSPRHLIKEKRETATLKCYPIPRHDTVYWYQQGPGQDPQFLISFYEKMQSDKGSIPDRFSAQQFSDYHSELNMSSLELGDSALYFCASSLVGRSNEQFFGPGTRLTVL.

The sample holds many counts of this clonotype. This CDR3 reads CSAYITGGGTEAFF. The CDR3 nucleotides are TGCAGTGCTTATATCACAGGGGGGGGGACTGAAGCTTTCTTT. This rearrangement joins TRBV20-1 to TRBJ1-1, with 8 bases matching TRBD1. The CDR3 runs 14 residues. Germline V gene lookup returns CDR1 DFQATT and CDR2 SNEGSKA (reference sequence). Unmatched junction bases numbered 10, after V lost 5 bases and J lost 5 bases.

V and J are TRBV4-1 and TRBJ2-1; 11 positions match TRBD2. The J segment lost 7 bases and the V segment lost 0 bases, leaving 8 bases of the junction unmatched. The CDR3 runs to 17 residues. CDR1 and CDR2 from the germline V gene are MGHRA and YSYEKL. CDR3 sequence: CASSQDLLAGGGNEQFF. DNA of the CDR3: TGCGCCAGCAGCCAAGATCTGCTAGCGGGAGGAGGTAATGAGCAGTTCTTC.

Of note for this clonotype: The germline gene is not matched at one end of the junction; a read error may be the cause. V is TRBV28 and J is TRBJ2-3; 8 nucleotides agree with TRBD2. The CDR3 totals 14 residues. Per germline, CDR1 MDHEN and CDR2 SYDVKM. In nucleotides, the CDR3 is TGTGCCAGCAGTTCGCCGGGGGGGCGGGATACGCAGTGTTTT. This encodes CASSSPGGRDTQCF.

As to this clonotype: The junction differs from germline at one of its ends, possibly a read error. This chain joins TRBV7-7 and TRBJ2-1; TRBD2 matches 7 bases. Germline values: CDR1 SSHAT, CDR2 FNYEAQ (reference sequence). The CDR3 spans 16 residues. CDR3 amino acids: CASSFGLAASYNEQSF. The CDR3 nucleotides are TGTGCTAGCAGCTTCGGGCTAGCGGCATCCTACAATGAGCAGTCCTTC.

This clonotype was found a few times. V is TRBV3-1 and J is TRBJ1-2; 8 positions agree with TRBD1. CDR3 length equals 16 residues. With 4 bases clipped from V and 1 base from J, the junction kept 8 bases outside the gene matches. Germline CDR1 reads LGHDT; CDR2 reads YNNKEL (reference sequence). The chain's CDR3 is CASSPPRTGFNYGYTF. DNA of the CDR3: TGTGCCAGCAGCCCTCCTCGGACAGGGTTTAACTATGGCTACACCTTC.

In its sample, this clonotype was seen a few times. The chain has TRBV7-6 and TRBJ2-7; 7 bases fit TRBD2. Germline V lookup: CDR1 SGHVS, CDR2 FNYEAQ. V was clipped by 0 bases and J by 1 base; unmatched bases: 6. This CDR3 is 16 amino acids long. CDR3 amino acids: CASSLASLGGSYEQYF. CDR3 nucleotide sequence: TGTGCCAGCAGCTTAGCATCCCTCGGGGGGTCCTACGAGCAGTACTTC.

The sample holds many counts of this clonotype. The chain combines TRBV29-1 with TRBJ2-7, with 11 bases lining up with TRBD2. Looked up from germline, CDR1 is SQVTM and CDR2 is ANQGSEA. The CDR3 is made up of 14 amino acids. The junction had 11 bases not matched to a gene; V was cut back by 6 bases and J by 7 bases. The CDR3 DNA sequence: TGCAGCGTAGCCCTACTAGCGGGAGCCAAGGAGCAGTACTTC. Translated: CSVALLAGAKEQYF.

This chain uses TRBV9 with TRBJ1-1; 9 bases are shared with TRBD1. Germline CDR1 is SGDLS and CDR2 is YYNGEE. CDR3 length equals 15 residues. V gave up 3 bases and J gave up 4 bases; unmatched junction bases: 7. As DNA, the CDR3 is TGTGCCAGCAGCGCAGACAGGGGGGATCGCACTGAAGCTTTCTTT. As protein: CASSADRGDRTEAFF. Full variable domain (remainder filled in from reference TRBV9 and TRBJ1-1): DSGVTQTPKHLITATGQRVTLRCSPRSGDLSVYWYQQSLDQGLQFLIQYYNGEERAKGNILERFSAQQFPDLHSELNLSSLELGDSALYFCASSADRGDRTEAFFGQGTRLTVV.

CDR3 bases: TGCAGTGCCGTTGGGGGGTTGTTGCATGGCTACACCTTC. Its translation: CSAVGGLLHGYTF. V and J are TRBV20-1 and TRBJ1-2; D may be TRBD1 (5 bases). The length of the CDR3 is 13 residues. Germline V gene data show CDR1 as DFQATT and CDR2 as SNEGSKA (reference sequence). V was shortened by 6 bases and J by 6 bases, with 17 bases between the two germline ends.

The sample holds many counts of this clonotype. This rearrangement joins TRBV20-1 to TRBJ2-2; no reliable D call. V was pared by 6 bases and J by 1 base, with 9 bases between. This CDR3 region has 13 residues. Per germline, CDR1 DFQATT and CDR2 SNEGSKA (reference sequence). The CDR3 region has the DNA TGCAGTGCGCGGCGCGGGAACACCGGGGAGCTGTTTTTT. Its translation: CSARRGNTGELFF.

This clonotype has only a few counts. The chain carries TRBV5-4 and TRBJ1-2; no reliable D call. CDR1 is SGHNT, CDR2 YYREEE, per germline (reference sequence). There are 14 residues in the CDR3. V was shortened by 1 base and J by 6 bases, with 13 bases between the two germline ends. The CDR3 DNA follows: TGTGCCAGCAGCTTGTCTTCGGGCGGAGATGGCTACACCTTC. Translation gives CASSLSSGGDGYTF.

This clonotype was detected ten times or more. This chain uses TRBV10-3 with TRBJ2-7; 7 bases agree with TRBD2. Per the germline V gene, CDR1 is ENHRY and CDR2 is SYGVKD. Trimming removed 6 bases from V and 4 bases from J; junction bases left unmatched: 12. The CDR3 is 15 amino acids. The CDR3 coding sequence is TGTGCCATCAGGGGGTCGGCGGGAGTTATTTACGAGCAGTACTTC. Protein sequence: CAIRGSAGVIYEQYF.